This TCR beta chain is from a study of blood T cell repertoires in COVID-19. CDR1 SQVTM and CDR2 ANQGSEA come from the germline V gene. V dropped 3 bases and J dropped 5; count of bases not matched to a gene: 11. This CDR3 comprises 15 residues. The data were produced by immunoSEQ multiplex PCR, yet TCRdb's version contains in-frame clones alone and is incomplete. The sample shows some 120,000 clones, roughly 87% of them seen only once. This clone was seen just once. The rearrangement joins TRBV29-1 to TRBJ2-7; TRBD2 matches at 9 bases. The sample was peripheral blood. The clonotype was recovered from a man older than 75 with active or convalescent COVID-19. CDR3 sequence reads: CSVDGGSGSRDEQYF. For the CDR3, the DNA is TGCAGCGTTGACGGGGGTAGCGGGAGTCGCGACGAGCAGTACTTC.